The sequence of this TCR beta chain was determined in a study of type 1 and type 2 diabetes patients. About the study: Participants included type 1 and type 2 diabetes patients plus nondiabetic controls.

Standard classification criteria confirmed type 1 or type 2 diabetes in all patients. The CDR3 runs 14 residues. Germline V lookup: CDR1 SGHRS, CDR2 YFSETQ. The V end lost 5 bases, the J end lost 0 bases, and 11 bases lay between the germline ends. PCR was run on genomic DNA. A primer set of 30 forward and 13 reverse primers amplified the CDR3. In TCRdb, the multiplex PCR reads were re-called with MiXCR into one record per CDR3 protein. The repertoire holds approximately 260,000 distinct CDR3 sequences, around 47% seen once, with around 15% in the top ten. The study, taken as a whole, reports: Some expanded clones seen only in T1D might occur in additional T2D or control samples.

About this clonotype: The antigen is not known.

Sequenced sample: peripheral blood mononuclear cells (PBMCs). The genes are TRBV5-1 and TRBJ1-1; perhaps TRBD1 as D (6 bases). This TCR was recovered from a man aged 18 to 29 with type 2 diabetes. CDR3 bases: TGCGCCAGCAGAGGGGGAACCATGAACACTGAAGCTTTCTTT. This codes for CASRGGTMNTEAFF.